The clone carrying this T cell receptor beta chain was found many times. Germline V lookup: CDR1 MNHNS, CDR2 SASEGT. The CDR3 is 12 residues long. Trimming removed 9 bases at V and 0 bases at J, with 6 bases between. In this cohort's terms, stable hyperthyroidism meant no ophthalmopathy by 18 months of follow-up. Uncontrolled infections, pregnancy, lactation or other autoimmune diseases led to patient exclusion. Diagnoses were established from clinical symptoms, serum thyroxine, TRAb, thyroid ultrasound and orbital computed tomography. Scientists amplified the TCR beta CDR3 regions from RNA transcripts. HTBI primers primed a first-round RT-PCR, and a second-round multiplex PCR followed. TCRdb re-derived calls from the multiplex PCR reads in MiXCR, one entry per CDR3 protein. The sample yields about 370,000 distinct CDR3 sequences, about 17% seen once. This specimen belongs to a study of Graves' ophthalmopathy and Graves' hyperthyroidism. The overall study: Upon initial diagnosis and before any treatment, peripheral blood was collected.

Sequenced sample: peripheral blood. The chain has TRBV6-1 and TRBJ1-3; D is undetermined. This TCR came from an adult woman with stable Graves' hyperthyroidism. CDR3 bases: TGTGCCAGTCGGAGCTCTGGAAACACCATATATTTT. This sequence encodes CASRSSGNTIYF.